The TCR beta chain described here comes from a study of cytomegalovirus exposure and HLA in healthy donors. PCR amplification relied on 60 Vbeta primers (plus 13 Jbeta primers). The protocol was immunoSEQ multiplex PCR, while the TCRdb copy is restricted to in-frame clones and leaves out a portion. This repertoire shows approximately 130,000 clones, 82% found once; its top ten account for 2.7%. The sample holds one count of this clone. No antigen is known for it. General study findings and limits: Cytomegalovirus association was assigned to about 150 TCR beta chains. DRB1 had the most TCR associations and HLA-C the fewest, a later analysis found, with rates varying by HLA locus. Under in vitro conditions, a few CMV-associated chains were confirmed as specific for CMV antigens. A later analysis showed that HLA-associated TCR beta chains had undergone more clonal expansion than equally common others.

Germline V gene lookup returns CDR1 SGDLS and CDR2 YYNGEE. This CDR3 is 13 amino acids long. The trim removed 5 bases at V and 8 bases at J, leaving 7 bases unmatched. The sample comprised PBMCs. The TCR was taken from a boy younger than 10 in good health and CMV-seronegative. This rearrangement joins TRBV9 to TRBJ1-2; 9 bases map to TRBD1. CDR3 DNA sequence: TGTGCCAGCAGGAGACAGGGGGTGGGGGGCTACACCTTC. Residues: CASRRQGVGGYTF.